Given below is one TCR beta chain in context. TCRdb keeps only in-frame clones here, not all; method: immunoSEQ multiplex PCR. The sample records tens of thousands of clones, around 83% being singletons. The sample is drawn from a study of blood T cell repertoires in COVID-19. Background on the study: Some COVID-19 samples were acute and others convalescent; all came from the United States, Italy and Spain. Nucleic acid was either cDNA or gDNA, and it came from T cells, B-cell-depleted T cells, or PBMCs.

CDR3 length: 17 residues. Trimming stripped 0 bases from V and 4 bases from J, with 15 bases between. Germline CDR1 is LGHNA and CDR2 is YSLEER. The sequence derives from a man between 65 and 79 years old with acute or convalescent COVID-19. What was sequenced was peripheral blood. The chain combines TRBV4-3 with TRBJ1-4, with D uncertain. For the CDR3, the DNA is TGCGCCAGCAGCCAAGATAGGCAAACGGGATATAATGAAAAACTGTTTTTT. Its protein product is CASSQDRQTGYNEKLFF.